This T cell receptor beta chain was recovered during a study of follicular helper T cells after annual influenza vaccination. TCRB sequencing was done at Survey resolution level. Using immunoSEQ multiplex PCR, the repertoire was profiled, and TCRdb retains in-frame clones only, with some absent. The sample includes approximately 9,000 clones, 80% to 90% of them seen just once. As to time point: 2014-2015 season, 7 days after vaccination. Concerning this clone itself: What it recognizes is unknown.

There are 14 residues in the CDR3. Trimming removed 2 bases from V and 0 bases from J, with 8 bases in between. Per the germline V gene, CDR1 is SGHKS and CDR2 is YYEKEE (reference sequence). Study conclusions and caveats: ICOS-CD38- cTfh most often held earlier Day 7 ICOS+CD38+ clones. Productive TCRB sequences came from only roughly 9.5-22% of cells. ICOS+CD38+ cTfh clonality change tracked circulating plasmablast frequency change.

The rearrangement links TRBV5-5 to TRBJ1-2, with TRBD1 as a possible D gene (6 bases). The starting material was CXCR5+ CD38- circulating T follicular helper cells from blood, obtained 7 days after influenza vaccination. Indicated subset: circulating Tfh, non-naive CD4+CXCR5+PD-1+ (ICOS+CD38+ or ICOS-CD38-). This clonotype was obtained from an adult who received the influenza vaccine. CDR3 loop: CASSFGQTNYGYTF. As DNA, the CDR3 is TGTGCCAGCAGCTTTGGACAGACTAACTATGGCTACACCTTC.